This T cell receptor (beta chain) was sequenced during a study of blood T cells in healthy people across ages. Study observations and caveats: Expanded clonotype shifts may have been confounded, as the donors had an unknown CMV status. Both naive CD4+ cell counts and diversity were greater in long-lived donors than in aged donors.

Details on this clonotype: Its antigen remains unidentified.

The second PCR ran about 7 to 12 cycles with a sample-barcoded 5' primer and J-beta primers. TCRdb fed the 5' RACE reads into MiXCR, producing one record per CDR3 protein. The table has 950,000 to 1,200,000 distinct CDR3 sequences, roughly two fifths seen once. CDR1 is MNHNY and CDR2 is SVGAGI in the germline V gene (reference sequence). The V and J ends lost 2 bases and 0 bases respectively, with 8 bases between them. This CDR3 spans 15 amino acids. The sample was blood. This receptor was identified in a man aged 18 to 30 in good health. The chain employs TRBV6-6 and TRBJ2-1, with D tentatively TRBD2 (6 bases). CDR3 nucleotides: TGTGCCAGCAGTTACGGGCGGGACTCCTACAATGAGCAGTTCTTC. Encoded protein: CASSYGRDSYNEQFF.